This T cell receptor beta chain was captured by sequencing in a study of post-analysis software for immune sequencing data. Unique-molecular-identifier-tagged TCR beta cDNA libraries were used. Starting from about 1 to 10 million T cells, the study yielded 460,000 or so cDNA molecules. TCRdb called the PCR reads again in MiXCR, with one record for every CDR3 protein. The sample consists of hundreds of thousands of distinct CDR3 sequences, approximately 59% of them appearing once. In the case of this clonotype: Its specificity is unknown.

Study results and caveats: By F measure, samples from a shared preparation batch strongly co-clustered. Relative to controls, patients had 4 or 5 TRBV segments at higher frequency, with TRBV5-6, TRBV5-1 and TRBV20-1 among these.

The trim removed 2 bases at V and 2 bases at J, leaving 5 bases unmatched. Germline lookup yields CDR1 LNHNV and CDR2 YYDKDF (reference sequence). CDR3 length: 17 amino acids. The sample comprised blood. The receptor's source is a girl aged 2 to 9 with multiple sclerosis. V and J are TRBV15 and TRBJ2-1; the match to TRBD2 covers 11 bases. DNA for the CDR3: TGTGCCACCAGCAGACCTTTTAGCGGGAGGGCCTACAATGAGCAGTTCTTC. It specifies CATSRPFSGRAYNEQFF.